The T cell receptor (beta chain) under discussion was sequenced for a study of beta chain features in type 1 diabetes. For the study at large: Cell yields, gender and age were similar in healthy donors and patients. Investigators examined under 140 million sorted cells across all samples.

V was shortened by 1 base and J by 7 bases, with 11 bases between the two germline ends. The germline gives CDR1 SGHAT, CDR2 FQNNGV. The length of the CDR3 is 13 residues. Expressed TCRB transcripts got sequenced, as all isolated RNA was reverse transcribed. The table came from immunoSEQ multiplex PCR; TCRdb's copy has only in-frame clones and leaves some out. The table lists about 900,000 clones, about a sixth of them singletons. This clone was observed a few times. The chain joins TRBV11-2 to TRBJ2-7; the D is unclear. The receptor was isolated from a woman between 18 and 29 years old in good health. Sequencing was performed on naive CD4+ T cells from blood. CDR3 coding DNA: TGTGCCAGCAGCTTAGCTCTGCTGTTTGAGCAGTACTTC. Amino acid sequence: CASSLALLFEQYF.